The 13 T cell receptor beta chains presented below share a single source sample, sequenced in a study of a mutant IDH1 vaccine in newly diagnosed glioma. Antigens of these TCRs are unknown. The time point is: week 23, last vaccination. Vaccination comprised doses that each held 300 ug of mutant IDH1 20-mer peptide, plus topical imiquimod. Generated by immunoSEQ multiplex PCR, the TCRdb table keeps only in-frame clones and is missing some. The repertoire includes 40,000 to 50,000 clones, about 75% of them detected once, and around 5.3% sits in the top ten. The sample consisted of PBMCs, taken from a glioma patient whose treatment included an IDH1 peptide vaccine. Receptors were obtained from a man aged 50 to 60 with glioma.

This chain links TRBV9 with TRBJ2-5; no reliable D call. Germline loops: CDR1 SGDLS, CDR2 YYNGEE. V lost 2 bases and J lost 3, with 5 bases in between. The CDR3 consists of 12 residues. CDR3 sequence reads: CASSVEEETQYF. The CDR3 DNA is TGTGCCAGCAGCGTCGAGGAAGAGACCCAGTACTTC.

The rearrangement uses TRBV14 and TRBJ1-2, with 7 bases fitting TRBD1. The V gene's germline CDR1 is SGHDN and CDR2 FVKESK. J lost 7 bases, V lost 2 bases, and 10 bases had no gene match. The CDR3 has 15 residues. The DNA for the CDR3 is TGTGCCAGCAGCCAACAGAGACAGGGATTTGCTGGCTACACCTTC. Translating gives CASSQQRQGFAGYTF. Drawing the rest from reference TRBV14 and TRBJ1-2, the complete variable domain is EAGVTQFPSHSVIEKGQTVTLRCDPISGHDNLYWYRRVMGKEIKFLLHFVKESKQDESGMPNNRFLAERTGGTYSTLKVQPAELEDSGVYFCASSQQRQGFAGYTFGSGTRLTVV.

As concerns this clone: Distinct nucleotide sequences in the sample also encode this CDR3. The chain has TRBV29-1 and TRBJ1-4; 9 nucleotides agree with TRBD1. CDR3 length: 13 amino acids. Germline trimming cut 4 bases from V and 3 bases from J; bases unmatched to any gene: 0. Germline loops: CDR1 SQVTM, CDR2 ANQGSEA. In DNA form, the CDR3 reads TGCAGCGTTGGGACAGGGGCTAATGAAAAACTGTTTTTT. It translates to CSVGTGANEKLFF.

The rearrangement joins TRBV4-3 to TRBJ1-6; no firm D call. The length of the CDR3 is 14 residues. Germline values: CDR1 LGHNA, CDR2 YSLEER. V lost 5 bases to trimming and J lost 6 bases, with 11 bases between them. The CDR3 loop reads CASSNALFNSPLHF. The CDR3 nucleotides are TGCGCCAGCAGCAACGCGCTCTTTAATTCACCCCTCCACTTT.

The rearrangement uses TRBV25-1 and TRBJ1-4; no clear D. V lost 6 bases and J 5 bases, leaving 16 bases between the germline ends. The CDR3 has 15 residues. Germline loops: CDR1 MGHDK, CDR2 SYGVNS. The CDR3 is CASSQTLQRNEKLFF. The CDR3 DNA is TGTGCCAGCAGCCAAACCCTACAACGAAATGAAAAACTGTTTTTT.

This chain links TRBV7-3 with TRBJ2-5; D is possibly TRBD1 (5 bases). The V end lost 5 bases, the J end lost 2 bases, and 9 bases lay between the germline ends. This CDR3 is 13 amino acids long. Germline V CDR1 and CDR2: SGHTA, FQGTGA. The DNA of the CDR3 is TGTGCCAGCAGCCCCAGACAGCAAGAGACCCAGTACTTC. Translating it yields CASSPRQQETQYF.

The chain uses TRBV9 and TRBJ2-3; TRBD2 agrees at 7 bases. This CDR3 comprises 16 residues. The J segment lost 0 bases and the V segment lost 2 bases, leaving 6 bases of the junction unmatched. The germline gives CDR1 SGDLS, CDR2 YYNGEE. Here the CDR3 DNA reads TGTGCCAGCAGCGTCCTAGCGGACTCTAGCACAGATACGCAGTATTTT. Translated, it gives CASSVLADSSTDTQYF.

Concerning this clone: Lacking the conserved final phenylalanine or tryptophan, this CDR3 likely reflects a read error. No DNA is shown, since the ends of the CDR3 on it are uncertain; the CDR3 is the one TCRdb lists. The V and J genes are TRBV7-9 and TRBJ1-4. The germline gives CDR1 SEHNR, CDR2 FQNEAQ (reference sequence). Ends included, the CDR3 has 12 residues. The CDR3 is CASGRSQGRLVL.

This clone came up a few times. The rearrangement links TRBV19 to TRBJ1-5; weak D call: TRBD1 (5 bases). This CDR3 is built from 14 residues. Germline V gene lookup returns CDR1 LNHDA and CDR2 SQIVND (reference sequence). The V end was cut by 6 bases, the J end by 4 bases, with 13 bases between. The CDR3: CASRSSWGNQPQHF. The CDR3 DNA reads as TGTGCCAGTAGATCATCCTGGGGGAATCAGCCCCAGCATTTT.

This clone was counted only a few times. The rearrangement uses TRBV18 and TRBJ1-1; a weak D match, TRBD1 (5 bases). Trimming pared 0 bases from V and 5 bases from J, leaving 10 bases between. Germline CDR1 is KGHSH and CDR2 is LQKENI. The CDR3 contains 14 residues. The CDR3, as DNA: TGTGCCAGCTCACCACCAAGGACAAGGACTGAAGCTTTCTTT. It translates to CASSPPRTRTEAFF.

The chain combines TRBV7-2 with TRBJ1-1, with TRBD1 matching over 7 bases. With V trimmed by 6 bases and J by 1 base, 5 bases remained unmatched. The CDR3 has 14 amino acids. CDR1 is SGHTA and CDR2 is FQGNSA in the germline V gene. The CDR3 spells CASRSGQRNTEAFF. CDR3 in DNA: TGTGCCAGCAGATCGGGACAGCGGAACACTGAAGCTTTCTTT.

This chain links TRBV11-2 with TRBJ2-7; 7 bases map to TRBD1. Looked up from germline, CDR1 is SGHAT and CDR2 is FQNNGV. Trimming at V came to 2 bases and at J to 5 bases, leaving 6 bases not matched to a gene. The CDR3 has 14 residues. In DNA form, the CDR3 reads TGTGCCAGCAGCTTAACCGGGACAGCTCACGAGCAGTACTTC. This gives the protein CASSLTGTAHEQYF.

The chain has TRBV5-6 and TRBJ1-5; no reliable D call. The CDR3 runs 12 residues. CDR1 SGHDT and CDR2 YYEEEE come from the germline V gene. V was pared by 4 bases and J by 4 bases, with 6 bases between. Here the CDR3 reads CASSRGNQPQHF. The DNA of the CDR3 is TGTGCCAGCAGCCGAGGGAATCAGCCCCAGCATTTT.